This T cell receptor (beta chain) was recovered during a study of cytotoxic CD8 clonotypes in ibrutinib-treated CLL. Study findings and constraints: Baseline values of clonality outstripped age-matched healthy donors and followed circulating CD8+ T-cell counts. Contraction or stability on treatment was seen for public clonotypes, which were uncommon.

With sequencing, the targeted depth ranged from 1 in 200,000 to 1 in 1 million T cells. Clones were sequenced by immunoSEQ multiplex PCR, and TCRdb holds only the in-frame ones, with some missing. The sample lists 30,000 or so clones, 62% seen once, with approximately 15% in the top ten. This clone was counted between two and nine times. Its antigen remains unidentified. V lost 0 bases and J 5 bases, leaving 11 bases between the germline ends. Germline CDR1 SGHDT, CDR2 YYEEEE. CDR3 size: 14 residues. The receptor was derived from a human donor with chronic lymphocytic leukemia. The sample in question was PBMCs, obtained before ibrutinib treatment. V gene TRBV5-6 combines with J gene TRBJ2-5; D is ambiguous. The CDR3 region is CASSLVQTMETQYF. Written as DNA, the CDR3 is TGTGCCAGCAGCTTGGTACAAACAATGGAGACCCAGTACTTC.